Listed below are T cell receptor beta chains from one sample, sequenced in a study of blood T cell repertoires in COVID-19. Assay: immunoSEQ multiplex PCR; the TCRdb copy retains only in-frame clones and omits some. The table has around 65,000 clones, more than 75% seen once. Sequencing input: peripheral blood. Receptor source: a human donor in a cohort sampled during active COVID-19. Both conserved end residues are part of each CDR3. The order of the fields is V gene, CDR3 protein.

V: TRBV18; CDR3: CASSALPGGVDTQYF
V: TRBV7-9; CDR3: CASSRDRGITGRDYNEQFF
V: TRBV19; CDR3: CASSITSTNQPQHF
V: TRBV19; CDR3: CASRWAGIRNQPQHF
V: TRBV27; CDR3: CASSFHRERSGALDEQFF
V: TRBV7-6; CDR3: CASSLVGRGIAGELFF
V: TRBV3-1/TRBV3-2; CDR3: CASSQVRSEQYF
V: TRBV5-6; CDR3: CASSLGSSGNTIYF
V: TRBV11-2; CDR3: CASSPLGGASYNEQFF
V: TRBV9; CDR3: CASSLQGAETQYF
V: TRBV4-2; CDR3: CASSQDRTGGENTIYF
V: TRBV7-6; CDR3: CASSRREDSPLHF
V: TRBV7-9; CDR3: CASSPRWGDRGMDEQFF
V: TRBV28; CDR3: CASSLNPGVETQYF
V: TRBV7-6; CDR3: CASSPGTGIPDTQYF